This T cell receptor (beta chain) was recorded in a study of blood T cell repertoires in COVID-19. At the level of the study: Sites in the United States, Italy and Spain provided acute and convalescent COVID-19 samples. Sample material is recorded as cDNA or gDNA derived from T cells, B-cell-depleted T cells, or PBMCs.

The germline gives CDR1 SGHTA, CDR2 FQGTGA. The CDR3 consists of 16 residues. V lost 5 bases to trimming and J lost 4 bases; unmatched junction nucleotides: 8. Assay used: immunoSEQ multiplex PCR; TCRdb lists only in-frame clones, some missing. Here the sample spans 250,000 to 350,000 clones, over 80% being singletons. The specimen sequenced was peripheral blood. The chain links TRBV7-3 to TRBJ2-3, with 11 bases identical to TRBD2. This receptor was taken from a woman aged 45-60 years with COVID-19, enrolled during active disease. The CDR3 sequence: CASSQGVAGGADTQYF. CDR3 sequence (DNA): TGTGCCAGCAGCCAAGGGGTAGCGGGAGGGGCAGATACGCAGTATTTT.